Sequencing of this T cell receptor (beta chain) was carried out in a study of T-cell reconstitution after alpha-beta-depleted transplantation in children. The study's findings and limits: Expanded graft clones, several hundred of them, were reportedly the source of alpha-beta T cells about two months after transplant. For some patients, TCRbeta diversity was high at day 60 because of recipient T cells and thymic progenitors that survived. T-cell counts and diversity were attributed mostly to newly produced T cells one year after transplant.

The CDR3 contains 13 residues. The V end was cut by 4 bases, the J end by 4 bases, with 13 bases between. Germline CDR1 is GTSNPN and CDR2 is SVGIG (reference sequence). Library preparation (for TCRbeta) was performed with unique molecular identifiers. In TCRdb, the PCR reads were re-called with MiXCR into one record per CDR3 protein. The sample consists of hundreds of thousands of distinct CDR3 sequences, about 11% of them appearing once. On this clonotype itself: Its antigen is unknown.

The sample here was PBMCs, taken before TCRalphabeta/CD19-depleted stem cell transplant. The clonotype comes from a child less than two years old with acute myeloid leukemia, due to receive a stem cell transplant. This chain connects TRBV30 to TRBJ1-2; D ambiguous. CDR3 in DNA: TGTGCCTGGATATGGACGGGTGGCTATGGCTACACCTTC. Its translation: CAWIWTGGYGYTF.